The present T cell receptor (beta chain) was sequenced within a study of breast tumors, draining lymph nodes, adjacent tissues. The study's findings and limits: Data fit most tumor T cells coming from lymph node, expanding in tumor. Tumor TCR diversity was below lymph nodes but above nontumor tissue.

Trimming left V 4 bases short and J 8 bases short, with 23 bases between. The CDR3 extends over 17 amino acids. Germline V gives CDR1 LGHNA, CDR2 YNFKEQ. Using its own MiXCR run on the multiplex PCR reads, TCRdb lists one record per CDR3 protein. The sample shows roughly 130,000 distinct CDR3 sequences, about 20% of them seen only once. This clonotype was found many times. Antigen: not known. Breast cancer patients provided tissue from their axillary draining lymph nodes. Material: axillary lymph node tissue. The rearrangement joins TRBV4-2 to TRBJ1-4; no clear D gene. This clonotype was sampled from a female donor with breast cancer. Some clones in this sample may be carry-over from other donors' samples. The CDR3 is CASSPQGWGSGGEKLFF. The CDR3 nucleotides are TGTGCCAGCAGCCCTCAAGGGTGGGGATCGGGTGGGGAAAAACTGTTTTTT.